This entry is about one T cell receptor (beta chain). Researchers sorted participants into cohorts using their self-reported clinical history. The entry originates in a study of blood T cell repertoires in COVID-19. Looking at the study overall: From T cells, B-cell-depleted T cells, or PBMCs came the material, which was cDNA or gDNA.

As handled by the study authors: Estimation of nucleated cell counts relied on the amplification of reference gene primers. The data were produced by immunoSEQ multiplex PCR, yet TCRdb's version contains in-frame clones alone and is incomplete. D and trimming come from the DNA, and the V and J calls and clone size come from that table. Here the sample spans 150,000 to 200,000 clones, more than 70% being singletons. The germline V gene has CDR1 MNHEY and CDR2 SVGAGI. Trimming pared 7 bases from V and 4 bases from J, leaving 18 bases between. This CDR3 is 15 amino acids long. This sequence was found in a middle-aged man who had recovered from COVID-19. The genes are TRBV6-5 and TRBJ2-3; tentative D call: TRBD2 (7 bases). The sequenced sample was PBMCs or T cells enriched from blood (not recorded which). CDR3 bases: TGTGCCAGCAATCGTCAGGAGGGGGGGCCAGATACGCAGTATTTT. Translating gives CASNRQEGGPDTQYF.